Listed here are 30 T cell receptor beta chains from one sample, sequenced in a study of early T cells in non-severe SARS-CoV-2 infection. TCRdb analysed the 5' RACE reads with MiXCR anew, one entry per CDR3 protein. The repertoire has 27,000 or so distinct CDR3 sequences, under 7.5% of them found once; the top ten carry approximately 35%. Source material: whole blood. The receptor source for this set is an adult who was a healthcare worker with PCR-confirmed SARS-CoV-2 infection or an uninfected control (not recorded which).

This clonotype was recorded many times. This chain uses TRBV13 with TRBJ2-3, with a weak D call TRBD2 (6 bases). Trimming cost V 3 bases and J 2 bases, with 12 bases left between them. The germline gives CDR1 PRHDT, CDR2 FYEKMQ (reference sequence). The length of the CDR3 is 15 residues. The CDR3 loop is CASSFGSGTTDTQYF. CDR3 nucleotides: TGTGCCAGCAGCTTTGGTAGCGGAACCACAGATACGCAGTATTTT. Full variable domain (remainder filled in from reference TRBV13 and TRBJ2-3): AAGVIQSPRHLIKEKRETATLKCYPIPRHDTVYWYQQGPGQDPQFLISFYEKMQSDKGSIPDRFSAQQFSDYHSELNMSSLELGDSALYFCASSFGSGTTDTQYFGPGTRLTVL.

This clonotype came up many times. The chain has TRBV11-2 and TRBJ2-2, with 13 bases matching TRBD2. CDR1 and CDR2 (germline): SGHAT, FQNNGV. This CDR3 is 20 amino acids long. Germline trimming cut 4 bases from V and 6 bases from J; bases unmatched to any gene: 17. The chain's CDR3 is CASSSYGGLAGSQRSGELFF. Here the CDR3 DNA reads TGTGCCAGCAGCTCCTACGGGGGACTAGCGGGGAGTCAGAGGTCCGGGGAGCTGTTTTTT.

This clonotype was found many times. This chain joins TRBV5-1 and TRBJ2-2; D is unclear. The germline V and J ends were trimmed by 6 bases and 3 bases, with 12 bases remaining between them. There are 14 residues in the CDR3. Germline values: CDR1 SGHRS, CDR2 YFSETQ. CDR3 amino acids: CASNHGEDTGELFF. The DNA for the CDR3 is TGCGCCAGCAATCACGGCGAGGACACCGGGGAGCTGTTTTTT.

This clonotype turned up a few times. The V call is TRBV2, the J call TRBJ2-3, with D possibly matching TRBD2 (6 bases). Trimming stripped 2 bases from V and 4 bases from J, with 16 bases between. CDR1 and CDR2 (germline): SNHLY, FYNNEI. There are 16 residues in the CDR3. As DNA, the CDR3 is TGTGCCAGCAGTGAACTTAATCTAGCGCTGGCAGATACGCAGTATTTT. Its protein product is CASSELNLALADTQYF.

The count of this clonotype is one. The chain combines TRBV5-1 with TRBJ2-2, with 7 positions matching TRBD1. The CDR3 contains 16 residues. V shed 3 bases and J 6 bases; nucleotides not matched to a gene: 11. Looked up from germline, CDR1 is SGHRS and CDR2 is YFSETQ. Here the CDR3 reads CASSSFTGVNSGELFF. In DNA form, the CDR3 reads TGCGCCAGCAGCTCCTTCACAGGGGTCAACTCCGGGGAGCTGTTTTTT.

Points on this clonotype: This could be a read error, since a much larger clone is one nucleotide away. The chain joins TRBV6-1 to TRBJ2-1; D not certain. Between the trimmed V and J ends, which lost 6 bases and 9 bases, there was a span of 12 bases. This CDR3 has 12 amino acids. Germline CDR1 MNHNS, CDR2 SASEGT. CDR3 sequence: CASSFGCSEQFF. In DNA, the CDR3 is TGTGCCAGCAGCTTCGGATGTAGTGAGCAGTTCTTC.

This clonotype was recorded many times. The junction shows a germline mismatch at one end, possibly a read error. The CDR3 nucleotides read TGTGCCAGCAGCTTAGTCCCGGGACAGGAGTATTTT. The encoded protein is CASSLVPGQEYF. The rearrangement uses TRBV11-2 and TRBJ1-4; 8 bases are shared with TRBD1. Germline V gene sequence: CDR1 SGHAT, CDR2 FQNNGV. This CDR3 is built from 12 residues. The full variable domain, with the rest looked up from reference TRBV11-2 and TRBJ1-4, is EAGVAQSPRYKIIEKRQSVAFWCNPISGHATLYWYQQILGQGPKLLIQFQNNGVVDDSQLPKDRFSAERLKGVDSTLKIQPAKLEDSAVYLCASSLVPGQEYFGSGTQLSVL.

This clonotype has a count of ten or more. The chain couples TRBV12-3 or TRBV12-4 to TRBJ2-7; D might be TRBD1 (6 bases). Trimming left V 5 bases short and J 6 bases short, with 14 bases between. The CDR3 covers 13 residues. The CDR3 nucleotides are TGTGCCAGCAGTCCCCGGACAGCGTCCGAGCAGTACTTC. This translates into CASSPRTASEQYF.

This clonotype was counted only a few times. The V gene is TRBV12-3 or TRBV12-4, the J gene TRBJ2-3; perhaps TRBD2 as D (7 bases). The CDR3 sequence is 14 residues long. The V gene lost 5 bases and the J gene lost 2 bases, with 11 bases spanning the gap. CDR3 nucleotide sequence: TGTGCCAGCAGTCTCGGGGGGCCCACAGATACGCAGTATTTT. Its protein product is CASSLGGPTDTQYF.

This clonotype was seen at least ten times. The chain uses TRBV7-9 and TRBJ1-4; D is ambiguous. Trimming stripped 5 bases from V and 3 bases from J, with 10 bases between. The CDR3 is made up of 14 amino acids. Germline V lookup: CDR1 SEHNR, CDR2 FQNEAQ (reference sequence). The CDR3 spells CASSRTGANEKLFF. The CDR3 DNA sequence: TGTGCCAGCAGCCGGACGGGAGCTAATGAAAAACTGTTTTTT. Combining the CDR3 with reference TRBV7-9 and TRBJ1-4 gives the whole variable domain DTGVSQNPRHKITKRGQNVTFRCDPISEHNRLYWYRQTLGQGPEFLTYFQNEAQLEKSRLLSDRFSAERPKGSFSTLEIQRTEQGDSAMYLCASSRTGANEKLFFGSGTQLSVL.

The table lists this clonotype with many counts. Written as DNA, the CDR3 is TGCGCCAGCAGCCAAGAGCTACAGGGGGCGCGGGAAGGCTACACCTTC. It translates to CASSQELQGAREGYTF. The genes are TRBV4-3 and TRBJ1-2; the match to TRBD1 covers 9 bases. Germline assignment: CDR1 LGHNA and CDR2 YSLEER. V was clipped by 0 bases and J by 8 bases; unmatched bases: 10. CDR3 length: 16 amino acids.

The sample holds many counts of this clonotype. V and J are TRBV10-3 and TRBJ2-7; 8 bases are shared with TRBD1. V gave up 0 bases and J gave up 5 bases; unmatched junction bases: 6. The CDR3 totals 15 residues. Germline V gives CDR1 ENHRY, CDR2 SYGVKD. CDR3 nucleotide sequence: TGTGCCATCAGTGAGTCGCGACAGGGGTTTAACGAGCAGTACTTC. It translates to CAISESRQGFNEQYF.

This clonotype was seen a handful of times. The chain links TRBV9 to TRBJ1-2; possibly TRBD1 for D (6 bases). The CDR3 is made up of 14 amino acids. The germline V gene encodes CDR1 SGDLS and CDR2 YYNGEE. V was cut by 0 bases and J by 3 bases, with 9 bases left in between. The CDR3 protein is CASSVGYRDYGYTF. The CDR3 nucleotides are TGTGCCAGCAGCGTAGGGTACAGGGACTATGGCTACACCTTC.

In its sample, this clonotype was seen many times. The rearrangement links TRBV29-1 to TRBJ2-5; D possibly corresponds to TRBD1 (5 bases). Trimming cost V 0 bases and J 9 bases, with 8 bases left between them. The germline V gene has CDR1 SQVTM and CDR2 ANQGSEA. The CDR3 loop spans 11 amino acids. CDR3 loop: CSVEDPRAQYF. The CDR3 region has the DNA TGCAGCGTTGAAGATCCCAGGGCCCAGTACTTC.

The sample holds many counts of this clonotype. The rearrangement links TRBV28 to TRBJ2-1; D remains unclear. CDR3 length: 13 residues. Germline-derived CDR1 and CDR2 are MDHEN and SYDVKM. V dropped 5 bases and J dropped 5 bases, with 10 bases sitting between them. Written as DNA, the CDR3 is TGTGCCAGCAGTCCACCCACCCACAATGAGCAGTTCTTC. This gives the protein CASSPPTHNEQFF.

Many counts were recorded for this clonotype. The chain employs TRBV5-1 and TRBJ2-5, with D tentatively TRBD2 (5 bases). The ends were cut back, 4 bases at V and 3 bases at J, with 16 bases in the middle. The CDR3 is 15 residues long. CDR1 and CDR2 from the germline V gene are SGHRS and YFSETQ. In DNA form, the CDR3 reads TGCGCCAGCAGCCGCTCCGGGAAGTCAGAAGAGACCCAGTACTTC. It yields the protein CASSRSGKSEETQYF.

The CDR3 coding sequence is TGTGCCAGCAGTTACCCGACAGGGGGGGAGCAGTACTTC. It translates to CASSYPTGGEQYF. The genes are TRBV28 and TRBJ2-7; TRBD1 matches 9 bases. The CDR3 totals 13 residues. V dropped 4 bases and J dropped 7; count of bases not matched to a gene: 5. Looked up from germline, CDR1 is MDHEN and CDR2 is SYDVKM.

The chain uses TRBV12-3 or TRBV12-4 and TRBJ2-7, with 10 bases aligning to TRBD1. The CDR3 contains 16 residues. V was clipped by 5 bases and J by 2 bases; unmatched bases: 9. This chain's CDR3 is CASSQYPGQGTYEQYF. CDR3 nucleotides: TGTGCCAGCAGTCAATACCCGGGACAGGGGACCTACGAGCAGTACTTC.

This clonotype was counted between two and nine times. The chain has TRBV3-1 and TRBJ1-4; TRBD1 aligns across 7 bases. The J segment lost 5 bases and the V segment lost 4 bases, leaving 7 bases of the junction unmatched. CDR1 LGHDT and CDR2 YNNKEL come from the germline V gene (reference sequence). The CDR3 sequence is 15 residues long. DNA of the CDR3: TGTGCCAGCAGCCGCCGGACAGGAGGGAATGAAAAACTGTTTTTT. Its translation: CASSRRTGGNEKLFF.

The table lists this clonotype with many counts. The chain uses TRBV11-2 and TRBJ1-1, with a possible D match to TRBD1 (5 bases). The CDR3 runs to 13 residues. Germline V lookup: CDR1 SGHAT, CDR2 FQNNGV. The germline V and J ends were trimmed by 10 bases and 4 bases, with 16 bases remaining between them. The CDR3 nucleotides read TGTGCCACCGCCACAGGAGTTGGCACTGAAGCTTTCTTT. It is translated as CATATGVGTEAFF.

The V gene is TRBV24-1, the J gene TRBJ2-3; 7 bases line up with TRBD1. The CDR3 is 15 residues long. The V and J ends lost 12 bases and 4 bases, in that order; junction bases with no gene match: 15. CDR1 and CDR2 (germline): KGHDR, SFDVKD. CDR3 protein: CAATPAGGSSDTQYF. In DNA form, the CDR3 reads TGTGCCGCAACCCCGGCAGGGGGAAGTTCAGATACGCAGTATTTT.

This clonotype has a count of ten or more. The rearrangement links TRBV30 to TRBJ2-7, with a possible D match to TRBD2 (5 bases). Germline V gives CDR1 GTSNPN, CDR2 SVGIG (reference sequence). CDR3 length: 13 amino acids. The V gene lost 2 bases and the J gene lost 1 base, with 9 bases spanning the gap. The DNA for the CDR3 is TGTGCCTGGAGTCAGAGCGGATCCTACGAGCAGTACTTC. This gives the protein CAWSQSGSYEQYF.

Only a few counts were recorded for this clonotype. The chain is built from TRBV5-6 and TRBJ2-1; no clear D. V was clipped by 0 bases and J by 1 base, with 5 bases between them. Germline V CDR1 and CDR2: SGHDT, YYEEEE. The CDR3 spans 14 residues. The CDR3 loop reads CASSLAVSYNEQFF. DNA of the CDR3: TGTGCCAGCAGCTTGGCGGTATCCTACAATGAGCAGTTCTTC.

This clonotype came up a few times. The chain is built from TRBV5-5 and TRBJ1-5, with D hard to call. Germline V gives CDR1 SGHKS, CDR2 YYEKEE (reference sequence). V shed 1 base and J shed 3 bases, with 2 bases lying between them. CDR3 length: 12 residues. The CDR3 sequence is CASSLLNQPQHF. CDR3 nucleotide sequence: TGTGCCAGCAGCTTGCTCAATCAGCCCCAGCATTTT.

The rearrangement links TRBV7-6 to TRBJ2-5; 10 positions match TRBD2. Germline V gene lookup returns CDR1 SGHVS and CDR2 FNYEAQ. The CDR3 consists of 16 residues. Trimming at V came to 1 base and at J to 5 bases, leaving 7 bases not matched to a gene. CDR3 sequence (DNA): TGTGCCAGCAGCTTAGAGTCTAGCGGGAGCTCGGAGACCCAGTACTTC. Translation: CASSLESSGSSETQYF.

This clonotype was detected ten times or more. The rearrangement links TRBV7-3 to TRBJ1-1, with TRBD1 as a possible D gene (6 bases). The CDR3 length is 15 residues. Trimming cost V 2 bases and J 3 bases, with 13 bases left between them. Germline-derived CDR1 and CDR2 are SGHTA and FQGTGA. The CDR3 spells CASSLGGAQDTEAFF. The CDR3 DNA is TGTGCCAGCAGCTTAGGGGGGGCGCAGGACACTGAAGCTTTCTTT.

The CDR3 DNA sequence: TGTGCCAGCAGCCGGGCCACGGACACTGAAGCTTTCTTT. This sequence encodes CASSRATDTEAFF. The V and J genes are TRBV7-9 and TRBJ1-1; D unresolved. The V gene's germline CDR1 is SEHNR and CDR2 FQNEAQ (reference sequence). Trimming left V 5 bases short and J 3 bases short, with 10 bases between. The CDR3 extends over 13 amino acids.

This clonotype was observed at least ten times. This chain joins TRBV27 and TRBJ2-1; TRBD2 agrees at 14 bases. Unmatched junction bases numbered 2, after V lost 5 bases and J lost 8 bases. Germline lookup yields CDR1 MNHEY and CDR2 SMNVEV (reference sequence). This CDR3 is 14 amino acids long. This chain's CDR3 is CASSRGLAGDEQFF. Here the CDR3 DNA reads TGTGCCAGCAGTAGGGGACTAGCGGGAGATGAGCAGTTCTTC.

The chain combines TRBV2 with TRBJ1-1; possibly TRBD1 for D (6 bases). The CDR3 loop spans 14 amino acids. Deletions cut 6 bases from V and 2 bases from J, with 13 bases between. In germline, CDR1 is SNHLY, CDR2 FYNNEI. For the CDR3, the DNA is TGTGCCAGCAGCTACACGGGACACAACACTGAAGCTTTCTTT. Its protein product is CASSYTGHNTEAFF.

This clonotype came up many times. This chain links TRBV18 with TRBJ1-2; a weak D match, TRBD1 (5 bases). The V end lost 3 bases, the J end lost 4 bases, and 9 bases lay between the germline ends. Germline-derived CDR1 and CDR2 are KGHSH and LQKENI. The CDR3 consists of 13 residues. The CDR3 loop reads CASSPGPFYGYTF. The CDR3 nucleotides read TGTGCCAGCTCACCGGGACCTTTCTATGGCTACACCTTC. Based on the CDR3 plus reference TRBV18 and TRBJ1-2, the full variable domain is NAGVMQNPRHLVRRRGQEARLRCSPMKGHSHVYWYRQLPEEGLKFMVYLQKENIIDESGMPKERFSAEFPKEGPSILRIQQVVRGDSAAYFCASSPGPFYGYTFGSGTRLTVV.